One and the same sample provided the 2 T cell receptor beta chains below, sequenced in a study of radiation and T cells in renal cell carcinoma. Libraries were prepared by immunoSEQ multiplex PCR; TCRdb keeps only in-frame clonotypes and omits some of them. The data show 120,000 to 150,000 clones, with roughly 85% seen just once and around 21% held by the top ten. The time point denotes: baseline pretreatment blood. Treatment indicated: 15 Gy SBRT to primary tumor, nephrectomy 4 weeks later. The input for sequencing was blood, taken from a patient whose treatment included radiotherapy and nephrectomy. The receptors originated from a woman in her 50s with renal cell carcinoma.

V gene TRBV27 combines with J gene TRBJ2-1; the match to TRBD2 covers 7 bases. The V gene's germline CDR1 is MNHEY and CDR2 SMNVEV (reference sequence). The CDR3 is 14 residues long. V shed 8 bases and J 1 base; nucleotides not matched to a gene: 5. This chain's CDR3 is CASHTSDSYNEQFF. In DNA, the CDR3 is TGTGCCAGCCATACTAGCGATTCCTACAATGAGCAGTTCTTC.

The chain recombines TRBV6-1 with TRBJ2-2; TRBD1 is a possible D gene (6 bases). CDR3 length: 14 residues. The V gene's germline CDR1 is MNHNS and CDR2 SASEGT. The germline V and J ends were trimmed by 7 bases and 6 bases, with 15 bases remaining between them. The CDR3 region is CASKQGGKAGELFF. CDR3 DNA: TGTGCCAGCAAACAGGGCGGTAAAGCCGGGGAGCTGTTTTTT.